These 10 T cell receptor beta chains were all obtained from the same sample, sequenced in a study of regulatory T cells in long-lasting Graves disease. Time point here: newly diagnosed GD, antithyroid drugs for less than 3 months. With RNA extracted from PBMCs as input, the TCR library was made. HTBI primers from iRepertoire and Arm-PCR of CDR3 regions yielded the TCR beta libraries. One entry per CDR3 protein results from TCRdb running MiXCR on the multiplex PCR reads. The table lists about 360,000 distinct CDR3 sequences, under 20% of them singletons. Another study also made use of these data, one on T cells in Graves' hyperthyroidism and ophthalmopathy.

This specimen was peripheral blood mononuclear cells (PBMCs), taken at new diagnosis, from a patient treated with antithyroid drugs. These TCRs come from a woman between 18 and 29 years old with Graves disease.

V gene TRBV6-5 combines with J gene TRBJ1-1; D remains ambiguous. The V end lost 4 bases, the J end lost 4 bases, and 10 bases lay between the germline ends. CDR3 length equals 13 residues. The germline V gene encodes CDR1 MNHEY and CDR2 SVGAGI. The CDR3 DNA reads TGTGCCAGCAGTTCCATCCTCGGCACTGAAGCTTTCTTT. It specifies CASSSILGTEAFF.

This clonotype was seen a few times. V gene TRBV7-9 combines with J gene TRBJ2-7; 10 positions agree with TRBD1. Germline assignment: CDR1 SEHNR and CDR2 FQNEAQ (reference sequence). Trimming removed 4 bases from V and 2 bases from J; junction bases left unmatched: 5. The CDR3 sequence is 15 residues long. This CDR3 is CASSSDRGPPYEQYF. The CDR3, as DNA: TGTGCCAGCAGCTCCGACAGGGGGCCTCCCTACGAGCAGTACTTC.

This clonotype has ten or more counts. The chain joins TRBV20-1 to TRBJ1-2; 11 bases match TRBD1. J was trimmed by 8 bases and V by 6 bases; bases with no gene match: 5. The CDR3 is 12 residues long. The germline V gene encodes CDR1 DFQATT and CDR2 SNEGSKA (reference sequence). The CDR3 DNA follows: TGCAGTGCCCCCGGGACAGGGGGAGGCTACACCTTC. Protein sequence: CSAPGTGGGYTF.

This clonotype was observed at least ten times. This chain connects TRBV6-1 to TRBJ2-4; the D gene is possibly TRBD2 (5 bases). V shed 5 bases and J shed 5 bases, with 16 bases lying between them. Germline CDR1 MNHNS, CDR2 SASEGT. The CDR3 spans 15 residues. The CDR3 protein is CASSPLERAQNIQYF. The DNA for the CDR3 is TGTGCCAGCAGTCCCCTTGAGAGGGCCCAAAACATTCAGTACTTC.

This clonotype was picked up many times. This chain links TRBV2 with TRBJ1-4; 9 nucleotides align to TRBD1. Germline CDR1 and CDR2: SNHLY and FYNNEI. V shed 6 bases and J 2 bases; nucleotides not matched to a gene: 7. The CDR3 runs to 16 residues. CDR3 coding DNA: TGTGCCAGCAGGCCGGGACAGGGAGGTACTAATGAAAAACTGTTTTTT. This encodes CASRPGQGGTNEKLFF.

The rearrangement uses TRBV12-3 or TRBV12-4 and TRBJ1-4, with TRBD1 as a possible D gene (5 bases). V was shortened by 6 bases and J by 6 bases, with 8 bases between the two germline ends. This CDR3 contains 12 residues. In DNA form, the CDR3 reads TGTGCCAGCAGACGGGGGGATGAAAAACTGTTTTTT. Its protein product is CASRRGDEKLFF.

The genes are TRBV28 and TRBJ1-2, with D possibly being TRBD1 (6 bases). The CDR3 extends over 14 amino acids. The germline V gene has CDR1 MDHEN and CDR2 SYDVKM. The V and J ends lost 3 bases and 4 bases respectively, with 12 bases between them. CDR3 DNA sequence: TGTGCCAGCAGTTTGGGACTAGGGGGCTATGGCTACACCTTC. Amino acid sequence: CASSLGLGGYGYTF.

In this sample, this clonotype turned up a few times. The chain is built from TRBV5-1 and TRBJ2-7; 14 nucleotides agree with TRBD2. The CDR3 covers 18 residues. CDR1 is SGHRS and CDR2 is YFSETQ in the germline V gene. With 0 bases clipped from V and 5 bases from J, the junction kept 10 bases outside the gene matches. CDR3 loop: CASSLETSGRAVGNEQYF. The CDR3 coding sequence is TGCGCCAGCAGCTTGGAGACTAGCGGGAGGGCGGTGGGGAACGAGCAGTACTTC.

Concerning this clonotype: A read error may produce the germline difference seen at one junction end. The rearrangement links TRBV28 to TRBJ1-1; 9 bases agree with TRBD1. Per germline, CDR1 MDHEN and CDR2 SYDVKM. This CDR3 is built from 14 residues. The CDR3 sequence: CASSLGTGNTEALF. CDR3 coding DNA: TGTGCCAGCAGTTTGGGGACAGGGAACACTGAAGCTTTGTTT.

The chain links TRBV28 to TRBJ1-5; 8 bases are a match to TRBD1. Unmatched junction bases numbered 7, after V lost 6 bases and J lost 6 bases. CDR1 is MDHEN and CDR2 is SYDVKM in the germline V gene. The CDR3 loop spans 14 amino acids. Written as DNA, the CDR3 is TGTGCCAGCAGCTCACCGGACAGGGCTCAGCCCCAGCATTTT. Translating gives CASSSPDRAQPQHF.